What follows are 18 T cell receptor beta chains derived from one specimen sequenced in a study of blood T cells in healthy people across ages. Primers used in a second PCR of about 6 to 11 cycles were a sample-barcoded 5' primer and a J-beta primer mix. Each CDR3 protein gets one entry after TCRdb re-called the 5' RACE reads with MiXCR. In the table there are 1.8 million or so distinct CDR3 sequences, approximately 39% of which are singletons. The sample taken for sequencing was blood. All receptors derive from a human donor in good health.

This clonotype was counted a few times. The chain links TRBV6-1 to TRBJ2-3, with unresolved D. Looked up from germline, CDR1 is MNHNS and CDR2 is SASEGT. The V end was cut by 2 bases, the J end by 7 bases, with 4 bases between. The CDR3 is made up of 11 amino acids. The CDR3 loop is CASSEQNTQYF. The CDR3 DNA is TGTGCCAGCAGTGAACAGAATACGCAGTATTTT.

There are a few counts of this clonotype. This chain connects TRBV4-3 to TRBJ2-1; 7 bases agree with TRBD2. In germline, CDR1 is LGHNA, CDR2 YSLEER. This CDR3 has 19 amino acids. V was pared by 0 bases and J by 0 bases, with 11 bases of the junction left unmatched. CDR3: CASSQEAGSGASSYNEQFF. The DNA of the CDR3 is TGCGCCAGCAGCCAAGAGGCGGGCAGCGGGGCAAGCTCCTACAATGAGCAGTTCTTC.

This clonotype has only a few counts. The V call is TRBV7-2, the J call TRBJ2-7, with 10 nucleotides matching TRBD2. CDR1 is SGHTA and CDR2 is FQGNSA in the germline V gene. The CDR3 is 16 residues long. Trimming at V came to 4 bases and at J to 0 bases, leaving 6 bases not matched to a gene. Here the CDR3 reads CASSSDSGGLSYEQYF. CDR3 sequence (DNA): TGTGCCAGCAGCTCGGATAGCGGGGGGCTCTCCTACGAGCAGTACTTC.

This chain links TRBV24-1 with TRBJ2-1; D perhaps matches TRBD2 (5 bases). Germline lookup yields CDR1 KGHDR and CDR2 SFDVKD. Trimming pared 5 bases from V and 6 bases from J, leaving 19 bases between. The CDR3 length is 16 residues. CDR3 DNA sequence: TGTGCCACCAGTGCGGCCCGTTCGGGATCGGGCAATGAGCAGTTCTTC. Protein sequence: CATSAARSGSGNEQFF.

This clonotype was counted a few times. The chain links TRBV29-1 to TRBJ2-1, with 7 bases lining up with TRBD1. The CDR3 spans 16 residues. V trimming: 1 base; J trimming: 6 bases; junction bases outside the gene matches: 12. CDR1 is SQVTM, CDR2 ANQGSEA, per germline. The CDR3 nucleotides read TGCAGCGTTGAAGGTTCCAAGGGGGCTCGAGTCAATGAGCAGTTCTTC. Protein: CSVEGSKGARVNEQFF.

As DNA, the CDR3 is TGTGCCAGCAGCTTAGATTTGGGTCCCGGGGCCAACGTCCTGACTTTC. Translating gives CASSLDLGPGANVLTF. This chain links TRBV7-2 with TRBJ2-6; D ambiguous. The CDR3 runs 16 residues. Germline CDR1 SGHTA, CDR2 FQGNSA. Trimming removed 1 base at V and 4 bases at J, with 11 bases between.

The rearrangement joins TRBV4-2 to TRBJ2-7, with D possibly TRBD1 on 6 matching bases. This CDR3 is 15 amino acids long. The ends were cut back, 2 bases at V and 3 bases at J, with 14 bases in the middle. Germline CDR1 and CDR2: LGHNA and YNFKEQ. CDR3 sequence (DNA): TGTGCCAGCAGCCAAAGACAGGTAGCCTTCTACGAGCAGTACTTC. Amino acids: CASSQRQVAFYEQYF.

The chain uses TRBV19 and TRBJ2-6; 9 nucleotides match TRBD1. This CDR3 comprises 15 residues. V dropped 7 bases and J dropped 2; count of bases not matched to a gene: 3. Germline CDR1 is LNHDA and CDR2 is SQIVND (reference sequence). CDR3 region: CASTRDRAGANVLTF. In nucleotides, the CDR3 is TGTGCCAGTACCAGGGACAGGGCTGGGGCCAACGTCCTGACTTTC.

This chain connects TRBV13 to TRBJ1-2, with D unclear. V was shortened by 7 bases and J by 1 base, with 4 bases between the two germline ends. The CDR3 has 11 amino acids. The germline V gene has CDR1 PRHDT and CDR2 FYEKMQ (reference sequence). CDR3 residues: CASTVNYGYTF. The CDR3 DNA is TGTGCCAGCACCGTTAACTATGGCTACACCTTC.

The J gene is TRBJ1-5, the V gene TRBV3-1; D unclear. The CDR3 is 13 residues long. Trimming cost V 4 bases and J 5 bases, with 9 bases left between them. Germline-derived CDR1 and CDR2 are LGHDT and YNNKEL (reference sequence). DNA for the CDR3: TGTGCCAGCAGCCGGCGGATGGATCAGCCCCAGCATTTT. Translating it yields CASSRRMDQPQHF.

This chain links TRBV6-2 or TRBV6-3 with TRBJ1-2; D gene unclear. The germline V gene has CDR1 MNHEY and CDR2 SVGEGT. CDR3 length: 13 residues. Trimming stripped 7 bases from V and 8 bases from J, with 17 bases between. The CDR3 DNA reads TGTGCCAGCACCGTGCGGGCCTTTCGGGGCTACACCTTC. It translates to CASTVRAFRGYTF.

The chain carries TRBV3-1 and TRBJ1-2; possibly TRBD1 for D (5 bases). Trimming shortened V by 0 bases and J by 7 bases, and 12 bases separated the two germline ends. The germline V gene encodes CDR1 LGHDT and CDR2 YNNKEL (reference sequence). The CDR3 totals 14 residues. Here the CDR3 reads CASSQEKGTTGYTF. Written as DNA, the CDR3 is TGTGCCAGCAGCCAAGAGAAGGGGACGACTGGCTACACCTTC.

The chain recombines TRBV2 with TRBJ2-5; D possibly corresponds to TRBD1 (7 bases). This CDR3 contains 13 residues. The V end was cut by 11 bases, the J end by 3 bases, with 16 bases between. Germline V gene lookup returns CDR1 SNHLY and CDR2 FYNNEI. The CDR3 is CAGCRGEKETQYF. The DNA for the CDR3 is TGTGCCGGGTGCAGGGGGGAGAAAGAGACCCAGTACTTC.

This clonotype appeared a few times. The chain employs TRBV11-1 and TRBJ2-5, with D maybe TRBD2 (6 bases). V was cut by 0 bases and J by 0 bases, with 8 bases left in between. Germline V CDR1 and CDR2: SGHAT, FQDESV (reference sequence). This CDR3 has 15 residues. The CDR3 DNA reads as TGTGCCAGCAGCTTAGCGGACTACCACCAAGAGACCCAGTACTTC. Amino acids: CASSLADYHQETQYF.

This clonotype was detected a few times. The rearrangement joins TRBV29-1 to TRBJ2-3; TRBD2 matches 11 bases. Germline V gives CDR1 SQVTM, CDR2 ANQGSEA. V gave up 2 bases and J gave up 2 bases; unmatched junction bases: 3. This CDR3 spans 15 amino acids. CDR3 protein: CSVETSGGLTDTQYF. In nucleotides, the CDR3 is TGCAGCGTTGAAACTAGCGGGGGACTCACAGATACGCAGTATTTT.

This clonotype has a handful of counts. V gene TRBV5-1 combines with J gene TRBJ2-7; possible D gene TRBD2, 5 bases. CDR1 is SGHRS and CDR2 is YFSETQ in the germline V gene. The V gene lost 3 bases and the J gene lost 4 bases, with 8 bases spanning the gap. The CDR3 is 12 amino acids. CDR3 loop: CASSSEVYEQYF. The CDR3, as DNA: TGCGCCAGCAGCTCGGAGGTGTACGAGCAGTACTTC.

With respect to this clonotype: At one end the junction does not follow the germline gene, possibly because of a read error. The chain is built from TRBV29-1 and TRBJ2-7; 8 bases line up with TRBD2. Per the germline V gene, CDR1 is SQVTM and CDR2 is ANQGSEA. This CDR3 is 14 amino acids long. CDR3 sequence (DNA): TGCAGCGCTGAAACCCGGGAGGGTGCCTACGAGCAGTACTTC. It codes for CSAETREGAYEQYF.

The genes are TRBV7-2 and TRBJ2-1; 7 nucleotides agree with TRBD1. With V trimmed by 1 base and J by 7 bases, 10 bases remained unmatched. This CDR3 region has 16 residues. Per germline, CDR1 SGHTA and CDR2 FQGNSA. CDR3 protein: CASSLEGATGLNEQFF. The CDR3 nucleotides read TGTGCCAGCAGCTTAGAGGGGGCAACAGGATTGAATGAGCAGTTCTTC.